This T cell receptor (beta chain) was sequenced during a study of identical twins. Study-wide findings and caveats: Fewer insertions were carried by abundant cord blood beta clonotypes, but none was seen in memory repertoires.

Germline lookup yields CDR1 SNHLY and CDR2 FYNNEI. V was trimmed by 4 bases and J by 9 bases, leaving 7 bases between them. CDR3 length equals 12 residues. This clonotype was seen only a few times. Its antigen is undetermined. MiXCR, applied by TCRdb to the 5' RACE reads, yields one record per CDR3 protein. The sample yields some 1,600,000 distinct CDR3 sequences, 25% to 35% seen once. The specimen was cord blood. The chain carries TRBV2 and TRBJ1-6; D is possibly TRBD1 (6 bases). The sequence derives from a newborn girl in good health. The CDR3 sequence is CASSGDISPLHF. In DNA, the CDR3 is TGTGCCAGCAGTGGGGACATTTCACCCCTCCACTTT.